This TCR beta chain was recorded in a study of cytotoxic CD8 clonotypes in ibrutinib-treated CLL. Repertoires were generated with immunoSEQ multiplex PCR, while TCRdb's copy carries only in-frame clones and drops some. The sample carries 130,000 or so clones, 79% recorded once. Germline assignment: CDR1 SGHDT and CDR2 YYEEEE. Trimming stripped 3 bases from V and 0 bases from J, with 11 bases between. CDR3 length equals 15 residues. Study outcomes and limitations: Sustained-remission and progressing patients' sampling times differed. At baseline, clonality was higher than in age-matched healthy donors and correlated with CD8+ counts.

Details on this clone: Its matching antigen is unknown.

V gene TRBV5-6 combines with J gene TRBJ2-3; possibly TRBD1 for D (6 bases). Sequenced material: PBMCs, taken after 12 months of ibrutinib treatment. The TCR originated in a human donor with chronic lymphocytic leukemia. The CDR3 DNA reads as TGTGCCAGCAGCTATAGGACAGCTAGCACAGATACGCAGTATTTT. It is translated as CASSYRTASTDTQYF.